These T cell receptor beta chains were read from a single sample in a study of T cells in Graves' hyperthyroidism and ophthalmopathy. TCRdb processed the multiplex PCR reads anew with MiXCR; each CDR3 protein has one entry. The sample includes over 300,000 distinct CDR3 sequences, roughly an eighth seen only once; the top ten take about 37%. The sample was blood. The receptors were sampled from a woman aged 40 to 50 with Graves' ophthalmopathy. The conserved cysteine and the conserved F or W are not part of the CDR3 here. Size values are once, few and many counts, or a class for expanded clones, and some rows have none.

TRBV2,many,TRBJ2-3,ASSPRPLADTQY
TRBV19,few,TRBJ2-7,ASSRGGGSSYEQY
TRBV6-1,few,TRBJ2-6,ASRPNSGANVLT
TRBV28,many,TRBJ1-2,ASTPIRGQGVGGYT
TRBV24-1,few,TRBJ1-1,ATSDEGYTEAF
TRBV12-3/TRBV12-4,once,TRBJ2-3,ASNPGQRTDTQY
TRBV29-1,few,TRBJ1-5,SVVYGQGGNQPQH
TRBV28,many,TRBJ2-1,ASISMTSGFYNEQF
TRBV12-3/TRBV12-4,many,TRBJ1-1,ASRPNRNTEAF
TRBV27,NA,TRBJ2-2,ATRRGQDTGELF
TRBV11-2,many,TRBJ1-1,ASSFTMNTEAF
TRBV7-3,NA,TRBJ1-3,ASSPSRAGNTIY
TRBV28,NA,TRBJ2-7,ASRTDGYEQY
TRBV13,NA,TRBJ1-2,ASSTPVVENYGYT
TRBV6-1,many,TRBJ2-1,ASSATGGTYNEQF
TRBV4-1,NA,TRBJ2-1,ASAGLAGVDEQF
TRBV25-1,NA,TRBJ1-1,ASSLSPAGAFTEAF
TRBV5-1,many,TRBJ1-2,ASSLAPLYGYT
TRBV6-1,many,TRBJ2-2,ASNPLWRMGGSNTGELF
TRBV2,many,TRBJ2-3,ASIGTATPTDTQY
TRBV7-9,few,TRBJ2-7,ASSFRLAGPYEQY
TRBV7-9,many,TRBJ2-1,ASSQSTRSNEQF
TRBV20-1,NA,TRBJ2-3,SASRGIGGDTQY
TRBV2,NA,TRBJ1-4,ASKQPKDPEGEKLF
TRBV24-1,NA,TRBJ2-2,ATSDFAAGGLTGELF
TRBV7-9,many,TRBJ1-4,ASSPRGENEKLF
TRBV10-2,many,TRBJ1-2,ASSTGTLANYGYT
TRBV7-9,many,TRBJ2-3,ASSLQGADTQY
TRBV18,NA,TRBJ2-5,ASFGSVQETQY
TRBV19,NA,TRBJ1-3,ASSIRQRSGNTIY
TRBV2,few,TRBJ2-1,ASRRLTGSSYNEQF
TRBV11-2,many,TRBJ2-7,ASSSTDEQY
TRBV12-3/TRBV12-4,many,TRBJ2-7,ASSLGLGEQY
TRBV6-1,many,TRBJ2-7,ASRPRGTGLYEQY
TRBV7-9,NA,TRBJ2-7,ASSLGQEGIPQY
TRBV7-9,few,TRBJ2-1,ASRGRELLGAGNEQF
TRBV27,few,TRBJ2-7,ASSLMPFGTVQY
TRBV5-8,many,TRBJ2-1,ASSFHRDYNEQF
TRBV12-3/TRBV12-4,many,TRBJ1-2,ASSPPPGTGSYGYT